The 19 T cell receptor beta chains in this list originate from one sample, sequenced in a study of Graves' ophthalmopathy and Graves' hyperthyroidism. As the template, RNA transcripts were used to amplify TCR beta CDR3 regions. The workflow started with a first-round RT-PCR run with HTBI primers and then moved on to a second-round multiplex PCR. From the multiplex PCR reads, TCRdb called clonotypes with MiXCR, one entry per CDR3 protein. The sample carries hundreds of thousands of distinct CDR3 sequences, about 24% recorded once. Sequenced material: peripheral blood. These receptors were taken from a woman in her late teens or twenties with stable Graves' hyperthyroidism. Some clones in this sample may be carry-over from other donors' samples.

This clonotype showed up just a few times. This chain uses TRBV6-1 with TRBJ2-5, with 8 bases matching TRBD1. Germline lookup yields CDR1 MNHNS and CDR2 SASEGT. The CDR3 consists of 13 residues. V lost 6 bases and J lost 6; bases outside the gene matches: 6. CDR3 coding DNA: TGTGCCAGCAGAGACAGGGGAGGAAAGACCCAGTACTTC. Its protein product is CASRDRGGKTQYF.

This clonotype has at least ten counts. The chain links TRBV5-1 to TRBJ1-2, with a weak D call TRBD1 (6 bases). The CDR3 loop spans 16 amino acids. The germline V gene encodes CDR1 SGHRS and CDR2 YFSETQ. V lost 3 bases and J 2 bases, leaving 17 bases between the germline ends. In nucleotides, the CDR3 is TGCGCCAGCAGCTCAAGCCCCGGGACACAAAACTATGGCTACACCTTC. Protein product: CASSSSPGTQNYGYTF.

At least ten counts were recorded for this clonotype. This chain links TRBV20-1 with TRBJ2-7; the D is unclear. CDR3 length equals 13 residues. Germline V gene sequence: CDR1 DFQATT, CDR2 SNEGSKA (reference sequence). Trimming pared 0 bases from V and 2 bases from J, leaving 8 bases between. The CDR3 DNA is TGCAGTGCTAGAGATTTAAGGACCTACGAGCAGTACTTC. This gives the protein CSARDLRTYEQYF.

This clonotype has a count of ten or more. This chain uses TRBV2 with TRBJ2-2, with TRBD1 identical over 7 bases. The V and J ends lost 5 bases and 7 bases, in that order; junction bases with no gene match: 13. Germline CDR1 and CDR2: SNHLY and FYNNEI. There are 16 residues in the CDR3. CDR3 sequence: CASSPSIGTAGGELFF. CDR3 in DNA: TGTGCCAGCAGTCCATCAATAGGGACAGCAGGCGGGGAGCTGTTTTTT.

This clonotype was counted a few times. J is TRBJ2-5 and V is TRBV6-1, with 10 positions matching TRBD2. The CDR3 contains 17 residues. The trim removed 3 bases at V and 5 bases at J, leaving 12 bases unmatched. CDR1 is MNHNS and CDR2 is SASEGT in the germline V gene. DNA for the CDR3: TGTGCCAGCAGTGACTTTCCGGAGCGGGGGGGCCTGGAGACCCAGTACTTC. Protein sequence: CASSDFPERGGLETQYF.

This clonotype was recorded at least ten times. The chain links TRBV13 to TRBJ2-7; 7 bases are shared with TRBD1. Germline-derived CDR1 and CDR2 are PRHDT and FYEKMQ (reference sequence). This CDR3 region has 15 residues. The V segment lost 4 bases and the J segment 0 bases; nucleotides outside the gene matches: 6. The CDR3 sequence is CASSSKGTASYEQYF. In DNA, the CDR3 is TGTGCCAGCAGCTCGAAGGGGACAGCCTCCTACGAGCAGTACTTC.

There are many counts of this clonotype. The rearrangement uses TRBV6-1 and TRBJ2-7; D may be TRBD1 (6 bases). Germline CDR1 is MNHNS and CDR2 is SASEGT. V shed 6 bases and J shed 3 bases, with 12 bases lying between them. The CDR3 spans 13 residues. This CDR3 is CASRRQDSYEQYF. The CDR3 DNA follows: TGTGCCAGCAGACGACAGGACAGCTACGAGCAGTACTTC.

This chain joins TRBV27 and TRBJ2-2, with D perhaps TRBD1 or TRBD2 (6 bases each). CDR1 and CDR2 from the germline V gene are MNHEY and SMNVEV (reference sequence). CDR3 length: 13 amino acids. CDR3 nucleotide sequence: TGTGCGGGGGGCAGGGGTAGCACCGGGGAGCTGTTTTTT. This codes for CAGGRGSTGELFF.

Ten or more counts support this clonotype. The chain combines TRBV27 with TRBJ1-2, with D possibly matching TRBD1 (6 bases). The germline V gene has CDR1 MNHEY and CDR2 SMNVEV (reference sequence). This CDR3 has 13 residues. Trimming removed 3 bases at V and 10 bases at J, with 15 bases between. In DNA, the CDR3 is TGTGCCAGCAGTTTCGCGCTTGGGACACCCTACACCTTC. Its protein product is CASSFALGTPYTF.

This clonotype was found a few times. DNA for the CDR3: TGTGCCATCAGTTGGGGACAGCAAGAGACCCAGTACTTC. It encodes CAISWGQQETQYF. This rearrangement joins TRBV10-3 to TRBJ2-5; 7 positions agree with TRBD1. The junction had 2 bases not matched to a gene; V was cut back by 5 bases and J by 2 bases. Germline CDR1 is ENHRY and CDR2 is SYGVKD. This CDR3 region has 13 residues.

This clonotype was found a few times. The chain couples TRBV3-1 to TRBJ1-1; the D gene is possibly TRBD1 (6 bases). This CDR3 is built from 16 residues. The V end lost 3 bases, the J end lost 10 bases, and 24 bases lay between the germline ends. The germline gives CDR1 LGHDT, CDR2 YNNKEL (reference sequence). The CDR3, as DNA: TGTGCCAGCAGCCATGAGGGACATCCCCGCGTCCTGGGAGCTTTCTTT. This codes for CASSHEGHPRVLGAFF.

This clonotype was seen at least ten times. The J gene is TRBJ1-1, the V gene TRBV5-1; no clear D gene. V dropped 4 bases and J dropped 0 bases, with 10 bases sitting between them. CDR1 SGHRS and CDR2 YFSETQ come from the germline V gene. This CDR3 comprises 14 residues. The chain's CDR3 is CASSPFQMNTEAFF. As DNA, the CDR3 is TGCGCCAGCAGCCCCTTTCAGATGAACACTGAAGCTTTCTTT.

This clonotype was detected a few times. V is TRBV28 and J is TRBJ2-7; 10 bases align to TRBD1. CDR1 is MDHEN and CDR2 is SYDVKM in the germline V gene. V shed 5 bases, J shed 2 bases, and the junction held 6 bases outside the gene matches. The CDR3 covers 15 residues. DNA for the CDR3: TGTGCCAGCAGTGGTACCGGGACAGGGGCCTACGAGCAGTACTTC. Amino acid sequence: CASSGTGTGAYEQYF. The entire variable domain, with the rest obtained from reference TRBV28 and TRBJ2-7, is as follows: DVKVTQSSRYLVKRTGEKVFLECVQDMDHENMFWYRQDPGLGLRLIYFSYDVKMKEKGDIPEGYSVSREKKERFSLILESASTNQTSMYLCASSGTGTGAYEQYFGPGTRLTVT.

This clonotype was picked up many times. The rearrangement links TRBV29-1 to TRBJ1-1; perhaps TRBD1 as D (6 bases). The V end was cut by 4 bases, the J end by 4 bases, with 16 bases between. Looked up from germline, CDR1 is SQVTM and CDR2 is ANQGSEA. The CDR3 length is 14 residues. CDR3 amino acids: CSVGGGWGSTEAFF. For the CDR3, the DNA is TGCAGCGTTGGAGGGGGGTGGGGGAGCACTGAAGCTTTCTTT.

Many counts were recorded for this clonotype. The chain combines TRBV28 with TRBJ1-2, with unresolved D. The germline V and J ends were trimmed by 1 base and 4 bases, with 4 bases remaining between them. CDR3 size: 12 residues. Germline CDR1 MDHEN, CDR2 SYDVKM. In DNA form, the CDR3 reads TGTGCCAGCAGTTTATCCGTCTATGGCTACACCTTC. The encoded protein is CASSLSVYGYTF.

This clonotype has ten or more counts. The chain recombines TRBV7-9 with TRBJ1-1; D perhaps matches TRBD1 (5 bases). The CDR3 covers 14 residues. V was trimmed by 7 bases and J by 5 bases, leaving 17 bases between them. The germline V gene has CDR1 SEHNR and CDR2 FQNEAQ (reference sequence). The CDR3 reads CASNGKGHRTEAFF. The CDR3 DNA reads TGTGCCAGCAATGGTAAGGGGCACAGGACTGAAGCTTTCTTT.

In the case of this clonotype: Being one base from a much bigger clone, this may be a read error. The rearrangement links TRBV7-2 to TRBJ1-1, with D unresolved. Germline V lookup: CDR1 SGHTA, CDR2 FQGNSA. This CDR3 has 15 amino acids. The CDR3 sequence is CASSYTVRVNTEACF. The CDR3 DNA follows: TGTGCCAGCAGTTACACGGTAAGAGTGAACACTGAAGCTTGCTTT.

This clonotype was observed at least ten times. This rearrangement joins TRBV28 to TRBJ1-1; no clear D gene. The V gene lost 7 bases and the J gene lost 0 bases, with 12 bases spanning the gap. CDR3 length: 14 amino acids. Germline V gene sequence: CDR1 MDHEN, CDR2 SYDVKM. CDR3 protein: CASTSGGLNTEAFF. CDR3 in DNA: TGTGCCAGCACCTCGGGCGGTTTGAACACTGAAGCTTTCTTT.

The rearrangement joins TRBV12-3 or TRBV12-4 to TRBJ1-1; no clear D gene. V lost 5 bases to trimming and J lost 4 bases, with 17 bases between them. This CDR3 has 15 residues. The chain's CDR3 is CASSQNTRRGTEAFF. The CDR3, as DNA: TGTGCCAGCAGTCAAAATACACGTCGGGGCACTGAAGCTTTCTTT.